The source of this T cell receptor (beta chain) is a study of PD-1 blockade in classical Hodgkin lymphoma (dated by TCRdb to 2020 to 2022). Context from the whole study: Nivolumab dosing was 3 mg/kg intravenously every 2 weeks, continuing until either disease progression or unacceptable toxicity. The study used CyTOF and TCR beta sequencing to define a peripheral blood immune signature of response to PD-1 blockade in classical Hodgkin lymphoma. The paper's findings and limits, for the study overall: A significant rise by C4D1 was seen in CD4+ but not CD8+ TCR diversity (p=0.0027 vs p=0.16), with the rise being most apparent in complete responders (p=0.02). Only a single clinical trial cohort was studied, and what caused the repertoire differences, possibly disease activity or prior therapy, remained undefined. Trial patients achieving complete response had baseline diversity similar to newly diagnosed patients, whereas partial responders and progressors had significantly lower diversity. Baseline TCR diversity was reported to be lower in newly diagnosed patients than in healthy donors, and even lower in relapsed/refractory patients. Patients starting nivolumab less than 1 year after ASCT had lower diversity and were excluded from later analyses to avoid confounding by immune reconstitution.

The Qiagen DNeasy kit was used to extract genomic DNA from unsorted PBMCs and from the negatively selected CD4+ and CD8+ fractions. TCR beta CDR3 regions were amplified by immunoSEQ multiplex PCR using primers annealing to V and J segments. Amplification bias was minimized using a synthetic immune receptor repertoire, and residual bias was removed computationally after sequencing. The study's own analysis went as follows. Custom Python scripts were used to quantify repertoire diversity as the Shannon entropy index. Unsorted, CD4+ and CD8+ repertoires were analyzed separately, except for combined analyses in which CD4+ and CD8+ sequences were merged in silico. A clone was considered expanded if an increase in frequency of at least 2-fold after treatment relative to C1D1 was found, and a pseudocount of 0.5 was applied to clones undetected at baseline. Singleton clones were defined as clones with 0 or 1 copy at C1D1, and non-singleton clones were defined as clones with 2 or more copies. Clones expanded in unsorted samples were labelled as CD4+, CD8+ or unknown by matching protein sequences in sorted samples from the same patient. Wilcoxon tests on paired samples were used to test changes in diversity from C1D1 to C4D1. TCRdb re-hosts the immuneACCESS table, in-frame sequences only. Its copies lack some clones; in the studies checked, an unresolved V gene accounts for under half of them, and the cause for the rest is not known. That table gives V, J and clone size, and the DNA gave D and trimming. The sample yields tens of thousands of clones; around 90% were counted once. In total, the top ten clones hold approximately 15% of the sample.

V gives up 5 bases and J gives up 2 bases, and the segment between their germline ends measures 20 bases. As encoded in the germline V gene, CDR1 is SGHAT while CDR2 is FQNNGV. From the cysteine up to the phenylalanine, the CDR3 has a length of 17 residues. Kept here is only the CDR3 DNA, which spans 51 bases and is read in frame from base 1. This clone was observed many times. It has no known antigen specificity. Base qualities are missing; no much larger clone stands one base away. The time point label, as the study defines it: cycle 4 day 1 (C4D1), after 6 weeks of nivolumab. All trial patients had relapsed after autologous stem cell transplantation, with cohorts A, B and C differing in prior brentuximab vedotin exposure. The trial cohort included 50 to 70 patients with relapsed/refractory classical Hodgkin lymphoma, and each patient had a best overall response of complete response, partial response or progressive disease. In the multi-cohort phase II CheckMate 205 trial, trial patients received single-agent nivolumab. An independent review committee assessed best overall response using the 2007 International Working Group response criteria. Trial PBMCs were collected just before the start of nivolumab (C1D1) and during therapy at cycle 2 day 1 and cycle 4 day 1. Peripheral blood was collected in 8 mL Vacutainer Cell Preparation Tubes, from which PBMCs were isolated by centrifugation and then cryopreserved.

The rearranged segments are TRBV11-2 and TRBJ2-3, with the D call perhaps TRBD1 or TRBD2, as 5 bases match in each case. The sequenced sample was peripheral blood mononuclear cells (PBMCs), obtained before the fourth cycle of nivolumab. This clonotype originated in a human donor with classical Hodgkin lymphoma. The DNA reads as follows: TGTGCCAGCAGCCTCCAGGGTCTGGGGAGACTCACAGATACGCAGTATTTT. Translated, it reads CASSLQGLGRLTDTQYF.